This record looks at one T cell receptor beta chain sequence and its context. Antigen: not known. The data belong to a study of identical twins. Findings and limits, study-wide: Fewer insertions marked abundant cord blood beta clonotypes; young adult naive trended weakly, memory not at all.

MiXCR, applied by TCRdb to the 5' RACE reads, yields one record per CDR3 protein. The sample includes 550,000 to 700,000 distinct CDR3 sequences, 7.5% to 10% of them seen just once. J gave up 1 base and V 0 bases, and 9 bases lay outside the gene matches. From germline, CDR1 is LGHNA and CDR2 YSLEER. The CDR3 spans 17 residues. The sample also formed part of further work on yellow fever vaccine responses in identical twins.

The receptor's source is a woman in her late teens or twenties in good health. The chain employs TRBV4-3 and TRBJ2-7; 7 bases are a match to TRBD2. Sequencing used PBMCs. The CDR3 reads CASSQDFTASGSYEQYF. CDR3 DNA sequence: TGCGCCAGCAGCCAAGATTTTACCGCTAGCGGTTCCTACGAGCAGTACTTC.